This is a list of T cell receptor beta chains from one sample in a study of long-term antiretroviral therapy in people with HIV. Measured with immunoSEQ multiplex PCR; TCRdb has only the in-frame clones, and not every one. The table lists tens of thousands of clones, around 80% of them singletons, with around a tenth in the top ten. The sequencing here drew on unsorted PBMCs, taken 1.5 years before starting antiretroviral therapy. These receptors came from a man aged 18 to 35 with HIV. Each CDR3 is given with its conserved first and last residue. D genes are given only for firm matches.

d_gene,v_gene,CDR3aa
.,TRBV5-6,CASSLQGDNSPLHF
TRBD2,TRBV5-1,CASSLGSGDEQFF
.,TRBV20-1,CERGTAEAFF
TRBD1,TRBV19,CASSRQGAKNTEAFF
.,TRBV30,CAWSEGGSGLLSGNTIYF
.,TRBV9,CASSVRDGVRTEAFF
.,TRBV14,CASSQGARSETQYF
.,TRBV19,CASSILGSNQPQHF
.,TRBV19,CASSMSARVRETQYF
.,TRBV6-1,CAGRHEQYF
.,TRBV30,CAWSGMNSNQPQHF
TRBD2,TRBV27,CASSLSSRGGTDTQYF
.,TRBV27,CASSLGIGDKPQHF
TRBD1,TRBV29-1,CSVPKGQGKNYGYTF
.,TRBV18,CASSPSTNTGELFF
.,TRBV9,CASSVGSDGNTEAFF
TRBD1,TRBV7-2,CASSLPGGYGYTF
TRBD2,TRBV9,CASSVEPSGLGNYEQYF
.,TRBV21-1,CASSISSLAVEFF
.,TRBV6-1,CASSDKGHGYTF
TRBD1,TRBV13,CASSFAHDRAEQYF
.,TRBV19,CASSPLGTNEKLFF
TRBD1,TRBV9,CASSDDRGINEKLFF
.,TRBV15,CATSRDRVTGEQYF
TRBD2,TRBV6-6,CASSAGTSGYEQYF
.,TRBV2,CASTVGRKTEAFF
.,TRBV9,CASSPGTSNQPQHF
.,TRBV28,CASGGSPPDYGYTF
.,TRBV5-4,CASSEKRDLPHEEAFF
TRBD1,TRBV18,CASSPRDRTNQPQHF
TRBD1,TRBV7-2,CASSFNRGETQYF
TRBD1,TRBV5-1,CATRTGGTGELFF
TRBD2,TRBV5-6,CASSLGLAGDLGHEQYF
.,TRBV5-8,CASSSLLNTDNSPLHF
TRBD1,TRBV5-1,CASSLRAGGTEAFF
TRBD1,TRBV6-5,CASSPQGVSTEAFF
.,TRBV5-1,CASSLRGDYEQYF
TRBD1,TRBV10-1,CASSESYRGTGELFF
TRBD2,TRBV6-6,CASSSEAGRTDTQYF
.,TRBV9,CASSAGSDTDTQYF
.,TRBV28,CASSLYGGVLNQPQHF
TRBD1,TRBV5-1,CASSLGLQGAKETQYF
.,TRBV27,CASSLKGGNYGYTF
.,TRBV6-7,CASTAATPSNQPQHF
.,TRBV5-6,CASRPSLGRGGTGELFF
.,TRBV11-2,CASSPGPGTEAFF
TRBD1,TRBV4-3,CASSHGTGAPAYNEQFF
.,TRBV28,CASSRLEQFF
TRBD1,TRBV11-2,CASSLEAQGATNTGELFF
.,TRBV6-5,CASSASGGYTF
TRBD1,TRBV7-9,CASLRQGGMNTEAFF
TRBD2,TRBV18,CASSPRGLAEVYEQYF
.,TRBV27,CASSFSLTGNQPQHF
TRBD1,TRBV5-1,CASSRTGMENEQFF
.,TRBV2,CASSPSPPLEYEQYF
TRBD2,TRBV6-1,CASTTGLAGYEQYF
TRBD2,TRBV5-4,CASSDGTSPLYEQYF
.,TRBV4-1,CASSLNEGGAEAFF
TRBD1,TRBV28,CASITGQGQGKLFF
.,TRBV7-2,CASSLERGARNEQFF